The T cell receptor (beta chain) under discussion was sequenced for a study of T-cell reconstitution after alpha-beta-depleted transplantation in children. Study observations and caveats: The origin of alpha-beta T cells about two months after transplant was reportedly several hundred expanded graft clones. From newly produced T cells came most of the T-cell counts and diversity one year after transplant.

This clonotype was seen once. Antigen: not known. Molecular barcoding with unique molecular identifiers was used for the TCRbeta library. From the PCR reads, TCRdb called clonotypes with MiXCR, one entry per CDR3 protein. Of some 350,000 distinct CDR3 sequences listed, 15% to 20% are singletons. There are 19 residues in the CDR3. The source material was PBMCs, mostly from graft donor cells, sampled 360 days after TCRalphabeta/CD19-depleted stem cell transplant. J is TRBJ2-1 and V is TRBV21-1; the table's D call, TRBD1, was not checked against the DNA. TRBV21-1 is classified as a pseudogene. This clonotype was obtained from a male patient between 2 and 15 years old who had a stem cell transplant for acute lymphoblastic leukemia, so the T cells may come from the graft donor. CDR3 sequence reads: CASSKIGPRKKKAYNEQFF. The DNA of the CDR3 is TGTGCCAGCAGCAAAATCGGTCCCAGGAAAAAAAAGGCCTACAATGAGCAGTTCTTC.